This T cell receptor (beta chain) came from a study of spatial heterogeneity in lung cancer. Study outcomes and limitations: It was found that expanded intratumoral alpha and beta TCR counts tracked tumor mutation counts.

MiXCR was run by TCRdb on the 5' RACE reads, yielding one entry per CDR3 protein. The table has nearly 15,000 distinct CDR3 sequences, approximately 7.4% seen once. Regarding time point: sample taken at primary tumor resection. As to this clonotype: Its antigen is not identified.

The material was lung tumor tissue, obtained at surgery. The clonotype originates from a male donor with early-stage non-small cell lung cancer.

In DNA, the CDR3 is TGTGCCTGGACTCAGGAGGCTAGCGGGAGCCCATCCTACGAGCAGTACTTC. Translation: CAWTQEASGSPSYEQYF. The chain combines TRBV30 with TRBJ2-7; TRBD2 matches 10 bases. The CDR3 has 17 residues. With 4 bases clipped from V and 1 base from J, the junction kept 13 bases outside the gene matches. From germline, CDR1 is GTSNPN and CDR2 SVGIG (reference sequence).